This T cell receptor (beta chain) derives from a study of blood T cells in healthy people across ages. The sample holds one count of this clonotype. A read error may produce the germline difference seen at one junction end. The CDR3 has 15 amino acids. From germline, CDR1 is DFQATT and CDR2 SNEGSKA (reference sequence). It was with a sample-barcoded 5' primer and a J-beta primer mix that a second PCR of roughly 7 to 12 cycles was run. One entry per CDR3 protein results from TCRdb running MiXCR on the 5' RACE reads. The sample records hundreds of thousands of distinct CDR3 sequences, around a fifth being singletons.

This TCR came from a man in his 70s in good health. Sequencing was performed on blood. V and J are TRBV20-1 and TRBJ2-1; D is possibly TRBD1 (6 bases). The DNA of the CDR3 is TGCAGCGCTAGAATCACCGGGACAACCTACAATGAGCAGTTCTTC. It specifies CSARITGTTYNEQFF.